This T cell receptor beta chain was identified in a study of T cells in Graves' hyperthyroidism and ophthalmopathy. This clonotype was seen ten or more times. Its antigen is unidentified. Findings and limits, study-wide: Among clonotypes expanded in thyroid above 0.001, most were also found in blood.

Amplified TCR beta CDR3 regions came from RNA transcripts. The TCR CDR3 first-round RT-PCR relied on the HTBI primer set. One entry per CDR3 protein, called by TCRdb with MiXCR from the multiplex PCR reads. Of a few hundred thousand distinct CDR3 sequences in the sample, about 15% were seen once. Unmatched junction bases numbered 5, after V lost 0 bases and J lost 4 bases. The CDR3 runs to 15 residues. Germline lookup yields CDR1 GTSNPN and CDR2 SVGIG (reference sequence). V is TRBV30 and J is TRBJ2-3, with TRBD2 matching over 9 bases. What was sequenced was blood. This TCR came from a woman aged 18 to 35 with Graves' ophthalmopathy. The CDR3 coding sequence is TGTGCCTGGAGTGTAGGCGGGAGGGCCGCAGATACGCAGTATTTT. This gives the protein CAWSVGGRAADTQYF.